The T cell receptor beta chain under discussion was sequenced for a study of blood T cell repertoires in COVID-19. About the research overall: Samples representing acute and convalescent COVID-19 were sourced from the United States, Italy and Spain. T cells, B-cell-depleted T cells, or PBMCs supplied cDNA or gDNA.

Original handling: It was from reference gene primer amplification that nucleated cell counts were estimated. The protocol was immunoSEQ multiplex PCR, while the TCRdb copy is restricted to in-frame clones and leaves out a portion. V and J calls plus clone size are reproduced from that table; the DNA served to infer D and trimming. The table has tens of thousands of clones, roughly 84% seen once. There are 17 residues in the CDR3. V gave up 6 bases and J gave up 6 bases; unmatched junction bases: 16. Germline V gene sequence: CDR1 SEHNR, CDR2 FQNEAQ (reference sequence). The rearrangement uses TRBV7-9 and TRBJ2-2; TRBD1 matches at 7 bases. Sample: peripheral blood. The sequence came from a human donor in a cohort sampled during active COVID-19. The donor label of this sample is uncertain. This chain's CDR3 is CASRSRGGARMAGELFF. In DNA, the CDR3 is TGTGCCAGCAGGAGTCGAGGGGGCGCAAGGATGGCCGGGGAGCTGTTTTTT.